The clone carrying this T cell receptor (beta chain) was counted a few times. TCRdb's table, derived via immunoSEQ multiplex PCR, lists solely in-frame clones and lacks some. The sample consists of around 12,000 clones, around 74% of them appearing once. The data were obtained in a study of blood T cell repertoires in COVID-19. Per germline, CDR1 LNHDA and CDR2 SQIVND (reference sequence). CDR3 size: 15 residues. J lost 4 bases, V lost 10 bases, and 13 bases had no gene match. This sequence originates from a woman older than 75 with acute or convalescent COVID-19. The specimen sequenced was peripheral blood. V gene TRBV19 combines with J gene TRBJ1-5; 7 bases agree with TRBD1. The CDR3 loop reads CAISAGGQWNQPQHF. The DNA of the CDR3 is TGTGCCATCTCGGCGGGGGGACAGTGGAATCAGCCCCAGCATTTT.